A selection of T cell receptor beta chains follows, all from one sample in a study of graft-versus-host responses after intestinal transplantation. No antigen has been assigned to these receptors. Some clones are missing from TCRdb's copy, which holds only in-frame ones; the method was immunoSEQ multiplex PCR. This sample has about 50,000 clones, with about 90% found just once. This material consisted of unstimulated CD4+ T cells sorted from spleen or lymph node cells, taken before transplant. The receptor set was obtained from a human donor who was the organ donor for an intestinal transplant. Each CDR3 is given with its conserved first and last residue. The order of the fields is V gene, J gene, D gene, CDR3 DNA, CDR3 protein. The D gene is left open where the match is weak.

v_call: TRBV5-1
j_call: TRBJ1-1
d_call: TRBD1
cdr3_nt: TGCGCCAGCAGCTGGTCGACAGGGAAAGACACTGAAGCTTTCTTT
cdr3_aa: CASSWSTGKDTEAFF

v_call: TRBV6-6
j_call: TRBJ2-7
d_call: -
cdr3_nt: TGTGCCAGCAGTTACTCGATAGACGAGCAGTACTTC
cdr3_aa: CASSYSIDEQYF

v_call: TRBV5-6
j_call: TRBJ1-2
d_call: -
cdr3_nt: TGTGCCAGCAGCTTGACAGGATATGGCTACACCTTC
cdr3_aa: CASSLTGYGYTF

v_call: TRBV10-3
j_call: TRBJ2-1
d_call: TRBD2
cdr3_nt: TGTGCCATCAGTGCCGGGAGGTCCTACAATGAGCAGTTCTTC
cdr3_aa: CAISAGRSYNEQFF

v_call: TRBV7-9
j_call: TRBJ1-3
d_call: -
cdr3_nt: TGTGCCAGCAGCTTAGACAGCCGCTCTGGAAACACCATATATTTT
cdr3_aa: CASSLDSRSGNTIYF

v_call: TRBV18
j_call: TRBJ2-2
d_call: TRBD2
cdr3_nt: TGTGCCAGCTCACTAGCGGGAGGCCCAAAAGTCACCGGGGAGCTGTTTTTT
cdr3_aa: CASSLAGGPKVTGELFF

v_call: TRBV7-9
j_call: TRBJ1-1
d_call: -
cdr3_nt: TGTGCCAGCAGCCCGAACTTGAACACTGAAGCTTTCTTT
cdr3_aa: CASSPNLNTEAFF

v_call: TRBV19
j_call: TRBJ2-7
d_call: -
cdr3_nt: TGTGCCAGTAGTTCTGCGGGTTCCTACGAGCAGTACTTC
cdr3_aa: CASSSAGSYEQYF

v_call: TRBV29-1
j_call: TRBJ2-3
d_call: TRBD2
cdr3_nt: TGCAGCGTTCCCCCGGGGGGGCTGGGCACAGATACGCAGTATTTT
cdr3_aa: CSVPPGGLGTDTQYF

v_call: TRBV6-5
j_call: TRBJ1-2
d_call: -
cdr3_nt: TGTGCCAGCAGTTACGCGCAGGGCAGGACCCTCTATGGCTACACCTTC
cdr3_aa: CASSYAQGRTLYGYTF

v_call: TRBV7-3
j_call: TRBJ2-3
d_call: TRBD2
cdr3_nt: TGTGCCAGCAGCTTAGGACTAGCGGGCGGAGATACGCAGTATTTT
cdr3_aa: CASSLGLAGGDTQYF